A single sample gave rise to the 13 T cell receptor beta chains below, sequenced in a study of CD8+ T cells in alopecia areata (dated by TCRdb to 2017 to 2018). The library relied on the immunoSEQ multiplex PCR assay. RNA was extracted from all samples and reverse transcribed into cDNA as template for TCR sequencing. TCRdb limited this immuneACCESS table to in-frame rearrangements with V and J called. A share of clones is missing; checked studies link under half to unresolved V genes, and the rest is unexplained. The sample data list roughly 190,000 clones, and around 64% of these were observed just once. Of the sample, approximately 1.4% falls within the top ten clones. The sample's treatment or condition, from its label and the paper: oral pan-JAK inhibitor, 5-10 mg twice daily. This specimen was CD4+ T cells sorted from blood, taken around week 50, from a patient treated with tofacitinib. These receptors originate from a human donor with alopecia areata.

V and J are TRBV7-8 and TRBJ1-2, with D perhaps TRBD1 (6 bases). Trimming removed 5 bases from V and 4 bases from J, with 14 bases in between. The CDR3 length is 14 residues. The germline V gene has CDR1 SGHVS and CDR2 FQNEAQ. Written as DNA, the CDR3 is TGTGCCAGCAGCCCCATAGGGGGGGCCTATGGCTACACCTTC. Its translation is CASSPIGGAYGYTF.

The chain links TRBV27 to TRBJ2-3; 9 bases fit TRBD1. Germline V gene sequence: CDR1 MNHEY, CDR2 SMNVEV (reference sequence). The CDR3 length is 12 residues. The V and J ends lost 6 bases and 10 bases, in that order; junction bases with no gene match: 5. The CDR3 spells CASSYRGRPQYF. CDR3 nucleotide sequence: TGTGCCAGCAGCTACAGGGGGCGGCCGCAGTATTTT.

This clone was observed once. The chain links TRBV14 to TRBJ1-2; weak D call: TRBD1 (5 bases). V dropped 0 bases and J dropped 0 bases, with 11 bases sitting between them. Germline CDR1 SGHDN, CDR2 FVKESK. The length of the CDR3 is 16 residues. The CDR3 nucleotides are TGTGCCAGCAGCCAAGATAAGGGGTGGACTAACTATGGCTACACCTTC. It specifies CASSQDKGWTNYGYTF.

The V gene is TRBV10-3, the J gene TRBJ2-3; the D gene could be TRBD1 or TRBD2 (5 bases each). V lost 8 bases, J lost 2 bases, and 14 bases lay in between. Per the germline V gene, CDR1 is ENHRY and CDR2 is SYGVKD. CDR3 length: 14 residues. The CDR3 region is CAISGPVATDTQYF. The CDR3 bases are TGTGCCATCTCGGGACCCGTCGCCACAGATACGCAGTATTTT.

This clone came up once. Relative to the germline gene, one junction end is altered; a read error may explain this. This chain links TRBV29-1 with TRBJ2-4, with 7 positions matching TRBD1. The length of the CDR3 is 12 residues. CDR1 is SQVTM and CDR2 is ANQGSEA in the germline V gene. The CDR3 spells CSVKMLTGQTFF. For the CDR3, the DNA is TGCAGCGTAAAAATGTTAACGGGACAGACATTTTTC.

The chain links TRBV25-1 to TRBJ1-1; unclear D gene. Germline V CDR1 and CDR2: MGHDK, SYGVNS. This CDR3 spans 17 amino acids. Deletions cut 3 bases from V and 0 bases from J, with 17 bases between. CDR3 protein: CASSETKVTPMNTEAFF. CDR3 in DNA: TGTGCCAGCAGTGAGACAAAGGTCACGCCTATGAACACTGAAGCTTTCTTT.

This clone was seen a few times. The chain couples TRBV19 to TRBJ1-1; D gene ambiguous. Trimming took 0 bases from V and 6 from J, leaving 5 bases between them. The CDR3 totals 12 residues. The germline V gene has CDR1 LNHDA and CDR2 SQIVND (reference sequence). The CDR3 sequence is CASSIDRPEAFF. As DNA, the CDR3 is TGTGCCAGTAGTATAGACAGACCTGAAGCTTTCTTT.

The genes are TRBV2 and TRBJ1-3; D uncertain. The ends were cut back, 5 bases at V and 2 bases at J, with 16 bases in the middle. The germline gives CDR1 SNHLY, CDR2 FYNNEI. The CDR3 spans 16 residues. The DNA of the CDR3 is TGTGCCAGCAGTCGCTATCAGGCTGGGCCTGGAAACACCATATATTTT. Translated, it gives CASSRYQAGPGNTIYF.

CDR3 coding DNA: TGTGCCTGGAATCAGGGACAGGAGTATGGCTACACCTTC. Encoded protein: CAWNQGQEYGYTF. The chain joins TRBV30 to TRBJ1-2; 8 bases map to TRBD1. V dropped 4 bases and J dropped 5; count of bases not matched to a gene: 6. CDR1 and CDR2 from the germline V gene are GTSNPN and SVGIG (reference sequence). The CDR3 sequence is 13 residues long.

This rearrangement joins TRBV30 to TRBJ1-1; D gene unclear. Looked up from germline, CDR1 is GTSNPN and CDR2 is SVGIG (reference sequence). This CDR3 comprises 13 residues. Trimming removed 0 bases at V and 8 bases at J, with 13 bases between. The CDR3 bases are TGTGCCTGGAGTGTACAGAGCGGGAGCGAAGCTTTCTTT. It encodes CAWSVQSGSEAFF.

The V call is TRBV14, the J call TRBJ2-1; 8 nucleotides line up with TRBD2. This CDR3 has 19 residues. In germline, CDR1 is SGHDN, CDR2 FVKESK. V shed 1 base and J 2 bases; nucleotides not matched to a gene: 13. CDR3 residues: CASSQVLSVASGPYNEQFF. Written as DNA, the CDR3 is TGTGCCAGCAGCCAAGTGTTGAGCGTGGCTAGCGGGCCCTACAATGAGCAGTTCTTC.

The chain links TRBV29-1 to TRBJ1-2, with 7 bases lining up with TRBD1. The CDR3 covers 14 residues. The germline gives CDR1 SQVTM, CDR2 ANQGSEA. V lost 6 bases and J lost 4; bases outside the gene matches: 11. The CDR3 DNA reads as TGCAGCGTCGCCCGCGGGACAGACCCCTATGGCTACACCTTC. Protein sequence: CSVARGTDPYGYTF.

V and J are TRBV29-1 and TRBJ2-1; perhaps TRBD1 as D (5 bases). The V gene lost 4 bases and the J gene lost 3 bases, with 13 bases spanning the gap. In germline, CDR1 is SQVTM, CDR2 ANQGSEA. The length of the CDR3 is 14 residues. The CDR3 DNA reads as TGCAGCGTTGTAGCAGGGAAACTCTACAATGAGCAGTTCTTC. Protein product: CSVVAGKLYNEQFF.